This is a list of T cell receptor beta chains from one sample in a study of T cells in Graves' hyperthyroidism and ophthalmopathy. TCRdb re-analysed the multiplex PCR reads in MiXCR, keeping a single row per CDR3 protein. The table records 45,000 or so distinct CDR3 sequences, 45% to 50% of them present only once. Material: peripheral blood or thyroid tissue (not recorded which). The receptor source for this set is a woman between 50 and 59 years old with Graves' hyperthyroidism. Both conserved end residues are part of each CDR3. D genes are given only for firm matches. For some rows the clone size is stated as once, few or many, or as a class when expanded; others skip it.

TRBV7-9	TRBJ2-7	TRBD2	few	CASSSGLAGSYEQYF	TGTGCCAGCAGCTCGGGACTAGCGGGATCCTACGAGCAGTACTTC
TRBV20-1	TRBJ2-2	-	-	CSALVAGSTGELFF	TGCAGTGCCTTAGTTGCGGGGAGCACCGGGGAGCTGTTTTTT
TRBV20-1	TRBJ2-2	-	many	CSARAGRTTGELFF	TGCAGTGCTAGAGCTGGCAGAACCACCGGGGAGCTGTTTTTT
TRBV29-1	TRBJ1-2	TRBD1	-	CSVRGTGGYGYTF	TGCAGCGTGAGGGGGACAGGGGGCTATGGCTACACCTTC
TRBV10-2	TRBJ2-3	-	-	CASSGPSPSTDTQYF	TGCGCCAGCAGTGGCCCTTCTCCTAGCACAGATACGCAGTATTTT
TRBV29-1	TRBJ2-7	TRBD2	once	CSVGSQALAGSYEQYF	TGCAGCGTTGGCAGCCAAGCCCTAGCGGGATCCTACGAGCAGTACTTC
TRBV7-3	TRBJ2-6	-	-	CASSLNGGTGANVLTF	TGTGCCAGCAGCTTGAACGGGGGCACTGGGGCCAACGTCCTGACTTTC
TRBV20-1	TRBJ2-7	-	-	CSAIMAGSSYEQYF	TGCAGTGCTATAATGGCAGGAAGCTCCTACGAGCAGTACTTC
TRBV20-1	TRBJ1-3	-	many	CSAGAVGQGNTIYF	TGCAGTGCTGGGGCGGTCGGACAGGGAAACACCATATATTTT
TRBV4-2	TRBJ2-7	-	-	CASSQELPGSYEQYF	TGTGCCAGCAGCCAAGAGCTACCGGGATCCTACGAGCAGTACTTC
TRBV3-1	TRBJ1-2	-	many	CASSGRGYGYTF	TGTGCCAGCAGCGGCAGGGGTTATGGCTACACCTTC
TRBV10-3	TRBJ2-7	TRBD2	many	CATRRSEPGLSYEQYF	TGTGCCACCAGAAGGTCCGAACCGGGACTATCCTACGAGCAGTACTTC
TRBV2	TRBJ1-1	TRBD1	-	CASSRDRVGTEASF	TGTGCCAGCAGTCGGGACAGGGTGGGCACTGAAGCTTCCTTT
TRBV2	TRBJ1-1	-	-	CASSEMVAFF	TGTGCCAGCAGTGAAATGGTAGCTTTCTTT
TRBV29-1	TRBJ1-1	-	-	CSPGHAEAFF	TGCAGCCCCGGACACGCTGAAGCTTTCTTT
TRBV6-2/TRBV6-3	TRBJ2-7	-	many	CASSYSRGAYEQYF	TGTGCCAGCAGTTACTCACGGGGCGCATACGAGCAGTACTTC
TRBV24-1	TRBJ1-2	TRBD1	once	CATSDATGIDGYTF	TGTGCCACCAGTGACGCGACAGGGATTGATGGCTACACCTTC
TRBV15	TRBJ1-2	-	many	CATSRSLITTANYGYTF	TGTGCCACCAGCAGATCCCTTATAACGACAGCTAACTATGGCTACACCTTC
TRBV12-3/TRBV12-4	TRBJ1-5	TRBD1	many	CASSPDRGDQPQHF	TGTGCCAGCAGCCCTGACAGGGGCGATCAGCCCCAGCATTTT
TRBV29-1	TRBJ1-2	-	-	CSSLIQGSHGYTF	TGCAGCAGTTTAATCCAGGGATCTCACGGCTACACCTTC
TRBV15	TRBJ2-2	-	-	CATSSPDIQTRELFF	TGTGCCACCAGCAGCCCGGACATCCAGACGCGAGAGCTGTTTTTT
TRBV20-1	TRBJ1-5	-	many	CSALDRNNQPQHF	TGCAGTGCTCTGGACCGAAACAATCAGCCCCAGCATTTT
TRBV7-2	TRBJ1-5	-	medium-sized	CASSSRDTLQPQHF	TGTGCCAGCAGCTCCCGGGACACACTTCAGCCCCAGCATTTT
TRBV9	TRBJ1-4	-	-	CASSRWGGTLFF	TGTGCCAGCAGCAGATGGGGGGGAACCCTGTTTTTT
TRBV6-1	TRBJ2-7	-	many	CASSGPGHSSYEQYF	TGTGCCAGCAGTGGACCGGGACACAGCTCCTACGAGCAGTACTTC
TRBV5-1	TRBJ2-5	-	many	CASSLRLLQETQYF	TGCGCCAGCAGCTTGAGATTGCTCCAAGAGACCCAGTACTTC
TRBV2	TRBJ1-2	-	-	CPNSGLSYGYTF	TGTCCCAACAGTGGACTGAGCTATGGCTACACCTTC
TRBV5-8	TRBJ1-2	-	-	CASSLGVQLDYGYTF	TGTGCCAGCAGCTTGGGGGTCCAGTTGGACTATGGCTACACCTTC
TRBV7-9	TRBJ2-7	TRBD1	-	CASSQGTGHSVQYF	TGCGCCAGCAGCCAGGGGACAGGGCATAGCGTGCAGTACTTC
TRBV7-2	TRBJ2-5	TRBD2	-	CASSLVGLAGTPQETQYF	TGTGCCAGCAGCTTAGTAGGGCTAGCGGGAACACCTCAAGAGACCCAGTACTTC
TRBV10-3	TRBJ1-1	-	-	CAISGKSGAEAFF	TGTGCCATCAGTGGCAAGTCAGGGGCTGAAGCTTTCTTT
TRBV10-3	TRBJ2-2	TRBD1	few	CAITPTGGNGELFF	TGTGCCATCACTCCGACAGGGGGCAACGGGGAGCTGTTTTTT
TRBV2	TRBJ2-7	TRBD1	-	CASRDRTGTGGEQYF	TGTGCCAGCAGAGATCGAACCGGGACAGGGGGCGAGCAGTACTTC
TRBV15	TRBJ1-3	-	-	CATSRDRDPGNTIYF	TGTGCCACCAGCAGAGACCGGGATCCTGGAAACACCATATATTTT
TRBV2	TRBJ2-3	-	-	CASSEGLVTDTQYF	TGTGCCAGCAGTGAAGGACTAGTGACAGATACGCAGTATTTT
TRBV20-1	TRBJ2-5	TRBD2	-	CSACGLAGARGTQYF	TGCAGTGCCTGCGGACTAGCGGGAGCCCGGGGGACCCAGTACTTC
TRBV10-3	TRBJ1-2	-	-	CAISAVRGNYGYTF	TGTGCCATCAGCGCCGTACGGGGCAACTATGGCTACACCTTC
TRBV2	TRBJ2-5	TRBD1	-	CASSTGEETQYF	TGTGCCAGCAGCACAGGGGAGGAGACCCAGTACTTC
TRBV28	TRBJ1-5	TRBD1	many	CASSSPSGTGSNQPQHF	TGTGCCAGCAGTTCCCCCTCCGGGACAGGGAGCAATCAGCCCCAGCATTTT
TRBV5-4	TRBJ1-2	-	-	CASSLEGRAGNYGYTF	TGTGCCAGCAGCTTGGAGGGGAGGGCTGGAAACTATGGCTACACCTTC
TRBV2	TRBJ1-5	-	-	CASTREFGQPQHF	TGTGCCAGCACTCGCGAGTTCGGTCAGCCCCAGCATTTT
TRBV5-1	TRBJ1-2	TRBD1	many	CASSGRDRGNYGYTF	TGCGCCAGCAGCGGCCGGGACAGGGGAAACTATGGCTACACCTTC
TRBV7-3	TRBJ2-5	-	-	CASSIYLCSGGRAAATQYF	-
TRBV15	TRBJ1-4	-	-	CATSSLGGAGGEKLFF	TGTGCCACCAGCAGCTTAGGGGGGGCTGGGGGTGAAAAACTGTTTTTT
TRBV7-9	TRBJ2-7	TRBD1	few	CASSSGQGGDEQYF	TGTGCCAGCAGCTCGGGACAGGGGGGCGACGAGCAGTACTTC
TRBV29-1	TRBJ2-5	-	many	CSVEGLGVGETQYF	TGCAGCGTTGAGGGGCTGGGGGTCGGGGAGACCCAGTACTTC
TRBV6-5	TRBJ1-2	-	many	CASSYSTGHYGYTF	TGTGCCAGCAGTTACTCGACCGGGCACTATGGCTATACCTTC
TRBV10-3	TRBJ1-6	-	-	CAISVGTDHNSPLHF	TGTGCCATCAGTGTGGGGACCGACCATAATTCACCCCTCCACTTT
TRBV5-1	TRBJ2-5	-	-	CASSFGGYQETQYF	TGCGCCAGCAGCTTTGGGGGATACCAAGAGACCCAGTACTTC
TRBV5-1	TRBJ1-4	TRBD1	-	CASSPVRGTGAEKLFF	TGCGCCAGCAGCCCCGTCCGCGGGACAGGGGCTGAAAAACTGTTTTTT
TRBV2	TRBJ2-7	TRBD2	-	CASSEWGLAYEQYF	TGTGCCAGCAGTGAATGGGGACTAGCCTACGAGCAGTACTTC
TRBV7-2	TRBJ2-2	-	many	CASSLNLNWVATGELFF	TGTGCCAGCAGCTTAAATCTAAATTGGGTCGCCACCGGGGAGCTGTTTTTT
TRBV7-2	TRBJ2-5	TRBD2	many	CASSLAASGETQYF	TGTGCCAGCAGCTTAGCGGCTAGCGGGGAGACCCAGTACTTC